Given below is one TCR beta chain in context. Antigen specificity is unknown. This CDR3 has 16 amino acids. CDR1 and CDR2 from the germline V gene are SGDLS and YYNGEE. J lost 3 bases, V lost 0 bases, and 4 bases had no gene match. These data are taken from a study of CD8 T cell repertoires and HIV-1 epitope variants. In the study overall: Separate wells received one of Twenty-five Gag or Nef variant peptides. Epitopes were three Gag families plus Nef HW9 and YT9. Cultures ran roughly ten days, with IL-2, IL-7 and IL-15 added on days 3 and 7. Controls were a CMV, EBV and flu peptide pool, Ebola AY9 negative control, and no-peptide well.

Only in-frame clones appear in the TCRdb table, and some are missing; sequencing was by immunoSEQ multiplex PCR. This table holds several thousand clones, 66% found once. V is TRBV9 and J is TRBJ2-1, with 9 bases that match TRBD2. The sequencing input was cultured CD8+ T cells derived from PBMCs. The clonotype was recovered from a male donor with HIV. CDR3 sequence (DNA): TGTGCCAGCAGCGTAGAGGCTAGCGGGGACTACAATGAGCAGTTCTTC. The encoded protein is CASSVEASGDYNEQFF.